Listed here is a single TCR beta chain. The germline V gene has CDR1 SGHKS and CDR2 YYEKEE (reference sequence). There are 17 residues in the CDR3. V was pared by 4 bases and J by 0 bases, with 18 bases between. This specimen comes from a study of blood T cell repertoires in COVID-19. In the study overall: Both acute and convalescent COVID-19 samples were obtained from the United States, Italy and Spain. PBMCs, B-cell-depleted T cells, or T cells provided the cDNA or gDNA that made up the material.

In the original analysis: Estimated nucleated cell counts came from reference gene primer amplification. Measured with immunoSEQ multiplex PCR; TCRdb has only the in-frame clones, and not every one. The V and J calls and clone size are taken from that table; D and trimming were inferred from the DNA. Of about 160,000 clones in the sample, about 81% were seen once. This sequence joins TRBV5-5 and TRBJ2-3, with D unclear. The specimen sequenced was peripheral blood. The receptor was derived from a human donor in a cohort sampled during active COVID-19. CDR3 coding DNA: TGTGCCAGCAGCCCTCCTCTGGGCAGGCTAAGCACAGATACGCAGTATTTT. Encoded protein: CASSPPLGRLSTDTQYF.